Sequencing of this TCR beta chain was carried out in a study of blood T cell repertoires in COVID-19. This table comes from immunoSEQ multiplex PCR, and its TCRdb copy is limited to in-frame clones, with some not included. The sample gives about 280,000 clones, around 84% of which show up once; about 2.7% is in the top ten. The study counted Cohort 3 donors as recovered given two negative PCRs, clearance, or symptom resolution. The V gene's germline CDR1 is SGDLS and CDR2 YYNGEE. The CDR3 length is 16 residues. Germline trimming cut 3 bases from V and 4 bases from J; bases unmatched to any gene: 6. This TCR was sampled from a woman aged 50 to 60 who had recovered from COVID-19. The chain employs TRBV9 and TRBJ2-3, with 12 positions matching TRBD1. Sample: PBMCs or T cells enriched from blood (not recorded which). CDR3 bases: TGTGCCAGCAGCGAGCCCGGGACAGGGGGCGCAGATACGCAGTATTTT. Amino acid sequence: CASSEPGTGGADTQYF.